Presented here are 22 T cell receptor beta chains from one specimen sequenced in a study of T-cell memory formation after mild COVID-19. TCRdb fed the 5' RACE reads into MiXCR, producing one record per CDR3 protein. The data hold roughly 580,000 distinct CDR3 sequences, with more than 15% observed a single time. What was sequenced was PBMCs or a T cell subset sorted from them (not recorded which). Receptors were obtained from an adult woman who had mild COVID-19 (a few samples of this study predate the infection). Cell type and time point are not known.

There are a few counts of this clonotype. The chain recombines TRBV4-1 with TRBJ2-1, with 7 bases lining up with TRBD2. V dropped 4 bases and J dropped 7; count of bases not matched to a gene: 10. There are 15 residues in the CDR3. Germline V gene sequence: CDR1 MGHRA, CDR2 YSYEKL. CDR3 sequence (DNA): TGCGCCAGCAGCCCGTGGGGAGGGTCCGGAAATGAGCAGTTCTTC. Translation: CASSPWGGSGNEQFF.

In its sample, this clonotype was seen a few times. The chain joins TRBV12-3 or TRBV12-4 to TRBJ1-1; D is possibly TRBD1 (5 bases). V was cut by 2 bases and J by 0 bases, with 10 bases left in between. This CDR3 contains 15 residues. CDR3 protein: CASSLNRLMNTEAFF. CDR3 sequence (DNA): TGTGCCAGCAGTTTAAACAGGCTTATGAACACTGAAGCTTTCTTT.

This chain connects TRBV19 to TRBJ1-2, with 10 bases aligning to TRBD1. There are 15 residues in the CDR3. Germline CDR1 and CDR2: LNHDA and SQIVND (reference sequence). After removal of 3 bases from V and 6 bases from J, the junction contained 7 bases not matched to a gene. Here the CDR3 DNA reads TGTGCCAGTAGTATTGTTTGGGACAGGGGACATGGCTACACCTTC. It encodes CASSIVWDRGHGYTF. Complete variable domain (other parts from reference TRBV19 and TRBJ1-2): DGGITQSPKYLFRKEGQNVTLSCEQNLNHDAMYWYRQDPGQGLRLIYYSQIVNDFQKGDIAEGYSVSREKKESFPLTVTSAQKNPTAFYLCASSIVWDRGHGYTFGSGTRLTVV.

This clonotype was seen a few times. V and J are TRBV6-1 and TRBJ2-7; tentatively, D is TRBD1 or TRBD2 (5 bases each). This CDR3 has 17 amino acids. V lost 1 base and J lost 3, with 19 bases in between. Germline V lookup: CDR1 MNHNS, CDR2 SASEGT. CDR3: CASSEGGMGPNYYEQYF. The DNA of the CDR3 is TGTGCCAGCAGTGAAGGGGGGATGGGACCTAACTACTACGAGCAGTACTTC.

The V call is TRBV3-1, the J call TRBJ1-4, with a possible D match to TRBD1 (5 bases). This CDR3 has 13 amino acids. V lost 8 bases, J lost 7 bases, and 14 bases lay in between. Germline V gives CDR1 LGHDT, CDR2 YNNKEL (reference sequence). This CDR3 is CASGDPGREKLFF. CDR3 bases: TGTGCCAGCGGGGATCCGGGGCGTGAAAAACTGTTTTTT. Drawing the rest from reference TRBV3-1 and TRBJ1-4, the complete variable domain is DTAVSQTPKYLVTQMGNDKSIKCEQNLGHDTMYWYKQDSKKFLKIMFSYNNKELIINETVPNRFSPKSPDKAHLNLHINSLELGDSAVYFCASGDPGREKLFFGSGTQLSVL.

A few counts support this clonotype. The chain uses TRBV12-3 or TRBV12-4 and TRBJ1-1; D is uncertain. There are 15 residues in the CDR3. The germline V and J ends were trimmed by 4 bases and 4 bases, with 16 bases remaining between them. The CDR3 loop reads CASSYSRGPTTEAFF. CDR3 in DNA: TGTGCCAGCAGTTACTCCCGCGGCCCGACCACTGAAGCTTTCTTT.

The chain recombines TRBV5-1 with TRBJ1-2, with a possible D match to TRBD1 (6 bases). V was pared by 1 base and J by 8 bases, with 12 bases between. The length of the CDR3 is 13 residues. Germline CDR1 is SGHRS and CDR2 is YFSETQ. The CDR3 region has the DNA TGCGCCAGCAGCTTGTATGGGGGGCGCGGCTACACCTTC. Translation: CASSLYGGRGYTF.

The J gene is TRBJ2-3, the V gene TRBV5-5, with D perhaps TRBD2 (5 bases). V was trimmed by 0 bases and J by 0 bases, leaving 14 bases between them. The V gene's germline CDR1 is SGHKS and CDR2 YYEKEE (reference sequence). The CDR3 is made up of 17 amino acids. As DNA, the CDR3 is TGTGCCAGCAGCTTGGGGTACCGGGGATCTAGCACAGATACGCAGTATTTT. Amino acids: CASSLGYRGSSTDTQYF.

This clonotype was recorded a few times. The rearrangement uses TRBV5-1 and TRBJ2-5; 7 bases agree with TRBD2. V dropped 6 bases and J dropped 3; count of bases not matched to a gene: 11. Per the germline V gene, CDR1 is SGHRS and CDR2 is YFSETQ. CDR3 length: 15 amino acids. CDR3 bases: TGCGCCAGCATCCCAACGGGAGGTCAGGAAGAGACCCAGTACTTC. This translates into CASIPTGGQEETQYF.

In this sample, this clonotype turned up a few times. V gene TRBV6-6 combines with J gene TRBJ2-7; D uncertain. The V end lost 2 bases, the J end lost 5 bases, and 7 bases lay between the germline ends. The CDR3 runs 12 residues. From germline, CDR1 is MNHNY and CDR2 SVGAGI (reference sequence). Written as DNA, the CDR3 is TGTGCCAGCAGTTACAATGGGGACGAGCAGTACTTC. It codes for CASSYNGDEQYF.

The chain carries TRBV11-3 and TRBJ2-2; no firm D call. CDR1 is SGHNT and CDR2 is YENEEA in the germline V gene. CDR3 length: 16 amino acids. Trimming stripped 5 bases from V and 5 bases from J, with 18 bases between. The CDR3 region is CASSRLPSIGTGELFF. CDR3 bases: TGTGCCAGCAGCCGCTTACCCTCCATCGGGACCGGGGAGCTGTTTTTT.

Only a few counts were recorded for this clonotype. The CDR3 spells CASDSGPGVDEQFF. DNA of the CDR3: TGTGCCAGCGACTCCGGGCCAGGGGTTGATGAGCAGTTCTTC. The chain recombines TRBV7-9 with TRBJ2-1; D may be TRBD1 (6 bases). The V and J ends lost 8 bases and 8 bases respectively, with 19 bases between them. CDR3 length: 14 amino acids. CDR1 and CDR2 (germline): SEHNR, FQNEAQ (reference sequence).

This clonotype was observed a few times. The chain combines TRBV5-1 with TRBJ2-3; possible D gene TRBD2, 6 bases. In germline, CDR1 is SGHRS, CDR2 YFSETQ. This CDR3 has 14 amino acids. V was cut by 2 bases and J by 4 bases, with 11 bases left in between. The CDR3 region is CASSLVGEADTQYF. The CDR3 DNA sequence: TGCGCCAGCAGCTTAGTAGGGGAGGCAGATACGCAGTATTTT.

This clonotype was seen only a few times. The chain employs TRBV9 and TRBJ2-7; D may be TRBD2 (6 bases). Per germline, CDR1 SGDLS and CDR2 YYNGEE. Trimming stripped 2 bases from V and 4 bases from J, with 13 bases between. The CDR3 runs to 14 residues. DNA for the CDR3: TGTGCCAGCAGCGTCGATAGCGGAGATTACGAGCAGTACTTC. This sequence encodes CASSVDSGDYEQYF.

This clonotype was seen many times. The CDR3 DNA follows: TGCGCCAGCAGCCAAGATCCGGGCTATGGCTACACCTTC. It specifies CASSQDPGYGYTF. This chain links TRBV4-1 with TRBJ1-2; D is ambiguous. Germline V gene sequence: CDR1 MGHRA, CDR2 YSYEKL. The CDR3 length is 13 residues. Trimming shortened V by 0 bases and J by 4 bases, and 6 bases separated the two germline ends.

This chain connects TRBV7-9 to TRBJ2-3; D assignment may be TRBD1 or TRBD2 (6 bases each). The CDR3 is 16 amino acids. CDR1 and CDR2 from the germline V gene are SEHNR and FQNEAQ (reference sequence). Trimming left V 5 bases short and J 6 bases short, with 21 bases between. The CDR3 DNA reads as TGTGCCAGCAGCCCCGCTCTGGGGGGCATTTCGGATACGCAGTATTTT. This codes for CASSPALGGISDTQYF.

The chain is built from TRBV9 and TRBJ1-1; 7 bases are shared with TRBD1. Trimming removed 3 bases from V and 5 bases from J; junction bases left unmatched: 4. CDR1 SGDLS and CDR2 YYNGEE come from the germline V gene. The CDR3 has 13 amino acids. The CDR3 sequence: CASSALTGTEAFF. CDR3 sequence (DNA): TGTGCCAGCAGCGCGTTGACAGGGACTGAAGCTTTCTTT. The full variable domain, its missing parts supplied by reference TRBV9 and TRBJ1-1, is DSGVTQTPKHLITATGQRVTLRCSPRSGDLSVYWYQQSLDQGLQFLIQYYNGEERAKGNILERFSAQQFPDLHSELNLSSLELGDSALYFCASSALTGTEAFFGQGTRLTVV.

This clonotype has only a few counts. V gene TRBV6-2 or TRBV6-3 combines with J gene TRBJ2-7, with D maybe TRBD2 (6 bases). Trimming took 8 bases from V and 1 from J, leaving 18 bases between them. This CDR3 has 15 residues. Germline V gives CDR1 MNHEY, CDR2 SVGEGT. For the CDR3, the DNA is TGTGCCAGCGAGGCCCACATGGGACTTTCCTACGAGCAGTACTTC. Its protein product is CASEAHMGLSYEQYF.

V and J are TRBV19 and TRBJ1-1; D may be TRBD1 (5 bases). V shed 0 bases and J shed 1 base, with 6 bases lying between them. Germline assignment: CDR1 LNHDA and CDR2 SQIVND (reference sequence). There are 14 residues in the CDR3. The CDR3 reads CASSIDQGNTEAFF. CDR3 DNA sequence: TGTGCCAGTAGTATAGACCAGGGGAACACTGAAGCTTTCTTT. Supplemented by reference TRBV19 and TRBJ1-1, the full variable domain reads DGGITQSPKYLFRKEGQNVTLSCEQNLNHDAMYWYRQDPGQGLRLIYYSQIVNDFQKGDIAEGYSVSREKKESFPLTVTSAQKNPTAFYLCASSIDQGNTEAFFGQGTRLTVV.

This clonotype has at least ten counts. The chain employs TRBV5-4 and TRBJ1-6; D might be TRBD1 (5 bases). Deletions cut 2 bases from V and 5 bases from J, with 11 bases between. CDR1 is SGHNT and CDR2 is YYREEE in the germline V gene (reference sequence). The CDR3 extends over 15 amino acids. CDR3 loop: CASSLRTPDNSPLHF. CDR3 DNA sequence: TGTGCCAGCAGCTTACGGACACCGGATAATTCACCCCTCCACTTT.

This clonotype appeared many times. V gene TRBV28 combines with J gene TRBJ1-2; TRBD1 matches 10 bases. Germline CDR1 MDHEN, CDR2 SYDVKM. V shed 6 bases, J shed 14 bases, and the junction held 18 bases outside the gene matches. The CDR3 is made up of 15 amino acids. The CDR3 is CASSRLTGTGAQRTF. In DNA, the CDR3 is TGTGCCAGCAGCCGACTTACCGGGACAGGGGCCCAAAGAACCTTC.

This chain joins TRBV12-3 or TRBV12-4 and TRBJ2-7; 12 bases map to TRBD1. The CDR3 covers 20 residues. With V trimmed by 3 bases and J by 0 bases, 15 bases remained unmatched. CDR3 protein: CASSFSIFGTGGPSSYEQYF. The CDR3 nucleotides read TGTGCCAGCAGTTTTTCGATCTTCGGGACAGGGGGCCCGAGCTCCTACGAGCAGTACTTC.